The T cell receptor (beta chain) under discussion was sequenced for a study of long-term antiretroviral therapy in people with HIV. CDR1 and CDR2 from the germline V gene are KGHSH and LQKENI. The CDR3 is made up of 16 amino acids. With V trimmed by 4 bases and J by 5 bases, 12 bases remained unmatched. People in the study who had HIV all got their treatment in the United States. Running of the v3.0 immunoSEQ assay took place at survey level. Libraries were prepared by immunoSEQ multiplex PCR; TCRdb keeps only in-frame clonotypes and omits some of them. Here the sample spans 20,000 to 25,000 clones, about 86% being singletons.

The chain joins TRBV18 to TRBJ1-1, with 8 bases lining up with TRBD1. The starting material was unsorted PBMCs, obtained 1.3 years after starting antiretroviral therapy. This sequence was found in a man aged 55 to 70 with HIV. The chain's CDR3 is CASSQISTGEYTEAFF. CDR3 nucleotides: TGTGCCAGCTCACAGATTTCGACAGGGGAGTATACTGAAGCTTTCTTT.